The present T cell receptor beta chain was sequenced within a study of T-cell memory formation after mild COVID-19. Regarding the study as a whole: The study detected some responding clones in pre-infection memory, suggesting cross-reactive memory joined.

TCRdb itself ran the 5' RACE reads through MiXCR, one entry per CDR3 protein. Among 250,000 to 300,000 distinct CDR3 sequences listed, around 16% were seen once. This clonotype was observed at least ten times. Its antigen remains unknown. What was sequenced was PBMCs or a T cell subset sorted from them (not recorded which). The sequence came from a man between 18 and 35 years old who had mild COVID-19 (a few samples of this study predate the infection). Cell type and time point are not known.

CDR3 sequence: CASSLFPAGGPVRTDTQYF. In DNA, the CDR3 is TGCGCCAGCAGCTTGTTTCCAGCGGGGGGGCCGGTGCGCACAGATACGCAGTATTTT. V usage is TRBV5-1 and J usage is TRBJ2-3; 10 bases are a match to TRBD2. There are 19 residues in the CDR3. Germline CDR1 and CDR2: SGHRS and YFSETQ. Trimming cost V 1 base and J 1 base; bases outside gene matches: 12.